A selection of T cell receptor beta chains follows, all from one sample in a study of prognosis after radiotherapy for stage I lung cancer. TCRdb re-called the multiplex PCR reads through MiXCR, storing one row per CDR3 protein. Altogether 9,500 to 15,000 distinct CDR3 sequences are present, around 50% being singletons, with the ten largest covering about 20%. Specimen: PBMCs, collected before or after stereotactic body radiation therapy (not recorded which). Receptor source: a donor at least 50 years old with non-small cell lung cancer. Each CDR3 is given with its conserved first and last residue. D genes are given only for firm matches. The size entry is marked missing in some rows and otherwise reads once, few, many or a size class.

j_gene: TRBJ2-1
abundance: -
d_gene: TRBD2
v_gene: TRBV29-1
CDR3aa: CSVAVPSGSRFF
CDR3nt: TGCAGCGTTGCCGTTCCTAGCGGGAGTCGTTTCTTC

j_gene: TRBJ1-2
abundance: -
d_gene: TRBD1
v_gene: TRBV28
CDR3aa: CASRDTGTGFPYGYTF
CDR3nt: TGTGCCAGCAGAGATACCGGGACAGGGTTCCCCTATGGCTACACCTTC

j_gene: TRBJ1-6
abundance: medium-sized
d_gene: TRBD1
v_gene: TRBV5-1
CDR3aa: CASSLGTGLRSPLHF
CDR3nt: TGCGCCAGCAGCTTGGGGACAGGGCTGAGATCACCCCTCCACTTT

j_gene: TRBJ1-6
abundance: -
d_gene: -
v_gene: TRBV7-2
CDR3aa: CASSCRRWADSPLHF
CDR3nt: TGTGCCAGCAGCTGCCGCAGGTGGGCGGATTCACCCCTCCACTTT

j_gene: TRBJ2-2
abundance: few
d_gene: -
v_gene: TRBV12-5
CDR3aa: CASGSLLVGVGGTWELFF
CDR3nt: TGTGCTAGTGGTTCCCTACTAGTAGGGGTCGGAGGCACCTGGGAGCTGTTTTTT

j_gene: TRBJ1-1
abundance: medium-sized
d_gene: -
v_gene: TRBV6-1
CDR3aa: CASSDVGDTEAFF
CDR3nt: TGTGCCAGCAGTGATGTGGGGGACACTGAAGCTTTCTTT

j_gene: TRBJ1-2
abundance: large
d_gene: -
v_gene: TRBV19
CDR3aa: CASSGSGTAYGYTF
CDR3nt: TGTGCCAGTAGTGGCTCCGGGACGGCCTATGGCTACACCTTC

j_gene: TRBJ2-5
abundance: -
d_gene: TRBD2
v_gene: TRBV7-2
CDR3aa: CASSPMGGVQETQYF
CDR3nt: TGTGCCAGCAGCCCGATGGGGGGGGTGCAAGAGACCCAGTACTTC

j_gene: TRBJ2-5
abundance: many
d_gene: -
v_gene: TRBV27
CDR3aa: CASSSEGLQETQYF
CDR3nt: TGTGCCAGCAGTTCGGAAGGCTTACAAGAGACCCAGTACTTC

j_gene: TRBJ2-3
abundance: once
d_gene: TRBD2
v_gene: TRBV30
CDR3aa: CAWVIAGTDTQYF
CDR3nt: TGTGCCTGGGTGATAGCGGGGACAGATACGCAGTATTTT

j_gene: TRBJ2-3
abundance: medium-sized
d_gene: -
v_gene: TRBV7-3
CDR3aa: CASSLPSSGTDTQYF
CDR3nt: TGTGCCAGCAGCTTACCGTCTAGCGGCACAGATACGCAGTATTTT

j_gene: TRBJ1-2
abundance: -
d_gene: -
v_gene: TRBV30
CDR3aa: CAWAITDSGYTF
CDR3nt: TGTGCCTGGGCGATTACGGACAGTGGCTACACCTTC

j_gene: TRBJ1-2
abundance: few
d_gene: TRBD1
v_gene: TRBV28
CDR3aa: CASSERDRGSSWDGCTF
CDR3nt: TGCGCCAGCAGTGAACGGGACAGGGGTTCGAGTTGGGATGGCTGCACCTTC

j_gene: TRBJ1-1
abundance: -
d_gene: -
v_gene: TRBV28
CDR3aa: CASNVGGGVNTEAFF
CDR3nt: TGTGCCAGCAATGTAGGTGGGGGCGTGAACACTGAAGCTTTCTTT

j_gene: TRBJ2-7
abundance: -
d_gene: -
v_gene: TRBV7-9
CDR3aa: CASSLVNGGNEQYF
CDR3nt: TGTGCCAGCAGCTTAGTGAATGGGGGCAACGAGCAGTACTTC

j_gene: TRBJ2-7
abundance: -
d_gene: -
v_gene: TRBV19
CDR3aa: CASSPSLGNNEQYF
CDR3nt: TGTGCCAGTAGTCCCTCTTTGGGGAATAACGAGCAGTACTTC

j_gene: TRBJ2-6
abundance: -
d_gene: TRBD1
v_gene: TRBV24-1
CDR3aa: CAASDVTGSGANFLTF
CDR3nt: TGTGCCGCCAGTGATGTGACAGGGTCTGGGGCCAACTTCCTGACTTTC

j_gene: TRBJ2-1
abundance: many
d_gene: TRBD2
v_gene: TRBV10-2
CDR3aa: CASKREGSSYNEQFF
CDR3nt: TGCGCCAGCAAACGGGAGGGAAGCTCCTACAATGAGCAGTTCTTC

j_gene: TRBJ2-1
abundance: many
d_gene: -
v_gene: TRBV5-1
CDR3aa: CASSGASISYNEQFF
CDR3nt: TGCGCCAGCAGCGGGGCGTCAATCTCCTACAATGAGCAGTTCTTC

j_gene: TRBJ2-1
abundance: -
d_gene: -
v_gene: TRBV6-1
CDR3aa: CVSSKNYQPQQFF
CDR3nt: TGTGTCAGCAGTAAAAACTACCAACCCCAGCAGTTCTTC

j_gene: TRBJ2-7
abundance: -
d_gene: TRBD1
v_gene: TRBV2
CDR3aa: CASKDRDSYEQYF
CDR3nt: TGTGCCAGCAAGGACAGGGACTCCTACGAGCAGTACTTC

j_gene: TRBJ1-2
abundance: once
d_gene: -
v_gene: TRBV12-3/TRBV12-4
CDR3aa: CASSLNLRDYGYTF
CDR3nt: TGTGCCAGCAGTCTGAACCTTCGCGACTATGGCTACACCTTC

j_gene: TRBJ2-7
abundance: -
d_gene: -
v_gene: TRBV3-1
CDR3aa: CASSREQGYEQYF
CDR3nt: TGTGCCAGCAGCCGGGAACAGGGTTACGAGCAATACTTC

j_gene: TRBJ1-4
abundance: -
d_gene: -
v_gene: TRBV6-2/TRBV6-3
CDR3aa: CASSGCILKRGVNEKLFF
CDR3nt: TGTGCCAGCAGTGGCTGTATTCTTAAAAGGGGGGTAAATGAAAAACTGTTTTTT